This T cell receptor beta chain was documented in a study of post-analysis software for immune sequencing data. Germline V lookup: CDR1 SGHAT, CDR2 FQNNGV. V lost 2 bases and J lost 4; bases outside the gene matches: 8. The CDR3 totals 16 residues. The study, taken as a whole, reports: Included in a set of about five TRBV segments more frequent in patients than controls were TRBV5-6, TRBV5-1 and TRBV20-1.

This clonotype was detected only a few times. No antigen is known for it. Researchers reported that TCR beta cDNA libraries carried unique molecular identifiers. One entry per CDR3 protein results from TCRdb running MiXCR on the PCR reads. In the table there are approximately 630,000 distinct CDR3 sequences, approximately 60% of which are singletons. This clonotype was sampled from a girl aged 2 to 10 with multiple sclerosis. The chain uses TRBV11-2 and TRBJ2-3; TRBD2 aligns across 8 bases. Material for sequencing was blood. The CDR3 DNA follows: TGTGCCAGCAGCTTACCGGCTAGCGGGTGGGCAGATACGCAGTATTTT. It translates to CASSLPASGWADTQYF.